The next 7 T cell receptor beta chains were all read from a single sample in a study of control samples from healthy donors and cancer patients. The protocol was immunoSEQ multiplex PCR, while the TCRdb copy is restricted to in-frame clones and leaves out a portion. The sample consists of 65,000 to 85,000 clones, about nine tenths of them appearing once. Sequenced sample: PBMCs. The source is a woman in her fifties or sixties with colorectal cancer.

V gene TRBV6-2 or TRBV6-3 combines with J gene TRBJ1-5, with D possibly TRBD1 on 5 matching bases. The CDR3 contains 14 residues. Germline V gives CDR1 MNHEY, CDR2 SVGEGT. V shed 2 bases and J shed 5 bases, with 10 bases lying between them. The CDR3 nucleotides are TGTGCCAGCAGTTACCTGTCGGGGGATCAGCCCCAGCATTTT. This translates into CASSYLSGDQPQHF.

The chain links TRBV6-5 to TRBJ2-7, with TRBD1 matching over 11 bases. This CDR3 is built from 15 residues. Germline CDR1 reads MNHEY; CDR2 reads SVGAGI. V dropped 5 bases and J dropped 0; count of bases not matched to a gene: 3. The CDR3 is CASSPGQGASYEQYV. CDR3 bases: TGTGCCAGCAGTCCTGGACAGGGGGCCTCCTACGAGCAGTACGTC.

This chain joins TRBV18 and TRBJ1-1, with 10 bases that match TRBD1. The CDR3 consists of 16 residues. The germline gives CDR1 KGHSH, CDR2 LQKENI. The trim removed 1 base at V and 2 bases at J, leaving 4 bases unmatched. This CDR3 reads CASSPLTGGPNTEAFF. CDR3 in DNA: TGTGCCAGCTCACCACTGACAGGGGGCCCTAACACTGAAGCTTTCTTT.

Only one count was recorded for this clone. The chain joins TRBV9 to TRBJ2-2; D unclear. The CDR3 runs to 13 residues. V lost 0 bases to trimming and J lost 6 bases, with 6 bases between them. Germline V gene lookup returns CDR1 SGDLS and CDR2 YYNGEE. Written as DNA, the CDR3 is TGTGCCAGCAGCGTAGAGTGGCCCGGGGAGCTGTTTTTT. Residues: CASSVEWPGELFF.

This chain joins TRBV9 and TRBJ2-5; 7 positions match TRBD1. The V gene end was trimmed by 0 bases and the J gene end by 4 bases; junction bases not matched to a gene: 9. The CDR3 covers 16 residues. Germline lookup yields CDR1 SGDLS and CDR2 YYNGEE. The CDR3: CASSVGTGLTGETQYF. CDR3 coding DNA: TGTGCCAGCAGCGTAGGGACAGGCCTGACGGGAGAGACCCAGTACTTC.

The chain has TRBV19 and TRBJ2-3; D possibly uses TRBD1 or TRBD2 (7 bases each). V shed 2 bases and J shed 4 bases, with 16 bases lying between them. The CDR3 is made up of 16 amino acids. In germline, CDR1 is LNHDA, CDR2 SQIVND (reference sequence). The chain's CDR3 is CASSIKGGTASDTQYF. The CDR3 DNA reads as TGTGCCAGTAGTATAAAGGGGGGGACAGCTTCAGATACGCAGTATTTT.

The genes are TRBV10-3 and TRBJ2-1; TRBD2 matches 10 bases. The CDR3 runs 16 residues. Germline assignment: CDR1 ENHRY and CDR2 SYGVKD. J gave up 5 bases and V 5 bases, and 9 bases lay outside the gene matches. The CDR3 reads CAISTPSGGLNNEQFF. The CDR3 nucleotides are TGTGCCATCAGTACTCCTAGCGGGGGTCTTAACAATGAGCAGTTCTTC.